This T cell receptor (beta chain) came from a study of blood T cell repertoires in COVID-19. Overall study context: Acute-phase and convalescent COVID-19 samples originated in the United States, Italy and Spain.

Germline lookup yields CDR1 SGHVS and CDR2 FNYEAQ. The CDR3 consists of 16 residues. V lost 1 base and J lost 6; bases outside the gene matches: 7. Clones were sequenced by immunoSEQ multiplex PCR, and TCRdb holds only the in-frame ones, with some missing. This table has about 210,000 clones, approximately 80% appearing once. This receptor was identified in a man aged 45 to 65 with active or convalescent COVID-19. The sample comprised peripheral blood. The chain is built from TRBV7-6 and TRBJ2-2; 8 bases agree with TRBD2. CDR3 loop: CASSLVGGLVSGELFF. The CDR3 DNA sequence: TGTGCCAGCAGCTTAGTGGGGGGACTAGTTTCCGGGGAGCTGTTTTTT.